The 30 T cell receptor beta chains below were found in one sample sequenced in a study of human T cells and chemical hapten exposure. TCRdb reanalysed the RACE reads using MiXCR and keeps one entry per CDR3 protein. The repertoire includes approximately 86,000 distinct CDR3 sequences, around 9.9% of them detected once, and more than 0.85% sits in the top ten. Time point here: patch test 3, about 24 weeks after DPC sensitization. The treatment denotes: therapeutic diphenylcyclopropenone sensitization with weekly scalp DPC. Sequenced material: whole blood, taken in connection with sensitization to the hapten diphenylcyclopropenone (DPC). The receptors stem from a woman under 40 with alopecia areata. Some clones in this sample may be carry-over from other donors' samples.

This clonotype has ten or more counts. The chain couples TRBV28 to TRBJ2-3; D perhaps matches TRBD2 (5 bases). Germline values: CDR1 MDHEN, CDR2 SYDVKM. This CDR3 has 14 amino acids. V was trimmed by 2 bases and J by 5 bases, leaving 11 bases between them. This CDR3 is CASSLTEELDTQYF. Written as DNA, the CDR3 is TGTGCCAGCAGTTTAACGGAGGAACTAGATACGCAGTATTTT. Based on the CDR3 plus reference TRBV28 and TRBJ2-3, the full variable domain is DVKVTQSSRYLVKRTGEKVFLECVQDMDHENMFWYRQDPGLGLRLIYFSYDVKMKEKGDIPEGYSVSREKKERFSLILESASTNQTSMYLCASSLTEELDTQYFGPGTRLTVL.

V usage is TRBV20-1 and J usage is TRBJ2-5; the D is unclear. The CDR3 totals 13 residues. Trimming took off 5 bases at V and 2 bases at J, with 12 bases between the two ends. CDR1 and CDR2 (germline): DFQATT, SNEGSKA (reference sequence). CDR3 region: CSAGKMGQETQYF. CDR3 sequence (DNA): TGCAGTGCTGGAAAGATGGGGCAAGAGACCCAGTACTTC.

This clonotype was detected only a few times. The V and J genes are TRBV24-1 and TRBJ2-2, with D perhaps matching TRBD1 (6 bases). The CDR3 has 15 residues. Trimming left V 4 bases short and J 2 bases short, with 10 bases between. From germline, CDR1 is KGHDR and CDR2 SFDVKD. CDR3 loop: CATSEPRGNTGELFF. DNA for the CDR3: TGTGCCACCAGTGAACCCAGGGGCAACACCGGGGAGCTGTTTTTT.

The chain couples TRBV20-1 to TRBJ2-5; 13 positions match TRBD2. Germline V lookup: CDR1 DFQATT, CDR2 SNEGSKA (reference sequence). V gave up 5 bases and J gave up 2 bases; unmatched junction bases: 5. The CDR3 runs 15 residues. The CDR3 nucleotides are TGCAGTGCTGCCGGGACTAGCGGGGATCAAGAGACCCAGTACTTC. Translation: CSAAGTSGDQETQYF.

This clonotype has more than one count but fewer than ten. This chain links TRBV3-1 with TRBJ2-1; 7 bases line up with TRBD2. Germline V gene data show CDR1 as LGHDT and CDR2 as YNNKEL (reference sequence). This CDR3 is 17 amino acids long. Trimming took 4 bases from V and 1 from J; bases not matched to a gene: 10. The CDR3 nucleotides are TGTGCCAGCAGCCTCAGCGGACTAGGCGTGTCCTACAATGAGCAGTTCTTC. Translating gives CASSLSGLGVSYNEQFF.

This rearrangement joins TRBV27 to TRBJ2-5, with 10 positions matching TRBD2. Germline V CDR1 and CDR2: MNHEY, SMNVEV (reference sequence). The V segment lost 6 bases and the J segment 4 bases; nucleotides outside the gene matches: 11. CDR3 length: 16 residues. The CDR3 protein is CASSRLKAGGPETQYF. In DNA, the CDR3 is TGTGCCAGCAGCCGCTTGAAAGCGGGGGGGCCAGAGACCCAGTACTTC.

V gene TRBV28 combines with J gene TRBJ2-7, with D possibly TRBD1 on 6 matching bases. CDR3 length: 12 residues. From germline, CDR1 is MDHEN and CDR2 SYDVKM. V lost 5 bases and J lost 2, with 7 bases in between. The CDR3 loop is CASSTGTYEQYV. The CDR3 nucleotides read TGTGCCAGCAGTACAGGGACCTACGAGCAGTACGTC.

V gene TRBV2 combines with J gene TRBJ2-1; the D call may be TRBD1 or TRBD2 (6 bases each). From germline, CDR1 is SNHLY and CDR2 FYNNEI. V dropped 0 bases and J dropped 7 bases, with 16 bases sitting between them. This CDR3 is built from 16 residues. CDR3 amino acids: CASSEALGGLGNEQFF. CDR3 DNA sequence: TGTGCCAGCAGTGAAGCGCTTGGGGGGCTAGGAAATGAGCAGTTCTTC.

There are many counts of this clonotype. The V call is TRBV9, the J call TRBJ1-2; 9 nucleotides agree with TRBD1. The CDR3 has 13 residues. The germline V gene encodes CDR1 SGDLS and CDR2 YYNGEE. Germline trimming cut 0 bases from V and 6 bases from J; bases unmatched to any gene: 0. This CDR3 reads CASSVGQGDGYTF. The DNA of the CDR3 is TGTGCCAGCAGCGTAGGACAGGGGGATGGCTACACCTTC.

This clonotype was seen only a few times. The V call is TRBV12-3 or TRBV12-4, the J call TRBJ2-4, with a possible D match to TRBD1 (5 bases). The CDR3 has 15 residues. The V end was cut by 5 bases, the J end by 1 base, with 12 bases between. The CDR3 sequence: CASSDGRAAKNIQYF. CDR3 in DNA: TGTGCCAGCAGTGACGGCAGGGCGGCCAAAAACATTCAGTACTTC.

This clonotype came up a few times. The CDR3 bases are TGTGCCAGCAGCTCTCGGACTAGCGGGAGGGCCTTCTACGAGCAGTACTTC. Residues: CASSSRTSGRAFYEQYF. The chain combines TRBV7-2 with TRBJ2-7; 15 bases agree with TRBD2. The V gene end was trimmed by 4 bases and the J gene end by 3 bases; junction bases not matched to a gene: 7. Per germline, CDR1 SGHTA and CDR2 FQGNSA. The CDR3 sequence is 17 residues long.

V and J are TRBV20-1 and TRBJ2-7; 7 nucleotides align to TRBD2. With V trimmed by 6 bases and J by 2 bases, 1 base remained unmatched. Germline CDR1 reads DFQATT; CDR2 reads SNEGSKA (reference sequence). The CDR3 consists of 11 residues. The chain's CDR3 is CSASGTYEQYF. CDR3 coding DNA: TGCAGTGCAAGCGGGACCTACGAGCAGTACTTC.

The rearrangement joins TRBV6-1 to TRBJ2-1, with D perhaps assigned TRBD1 or TRBD2 (6 bases each). The germline gives CDR1 MNHNS, CDR2 SASEGT. With 8 bases removed from V and 7 bases from J, the gap between germline ends came to 18 bases. There are 14 residues in the CDR3. CDR3 protein: CASLPGARMNEQFF. CDR3 coding DNA: TGTGCCAGCCTGCCGGGGGCGAGGATGAATGAGCAGTTCTTC.

Written as DNA, the CDR3 is TGTGCCTGGAGTGTCCGAGCGGGGGGCCGTGGAGATACGCAGTATTTT. Amino acid sequence: CAWSVRAGGRGDTQYF. J is TRBJ2-3 and V is TRBV30; 9 bases line up with TRBD2. This CDR3 comprises 16 residues. V lost 0 bases to trimming and J lost 5 bases; unmatched junction nucleotides: 9. Germline V gene lookup returns CDR1 GTSNPN and CDR2 SVGIG (reference sequence).

This clonotype has only a few counts. V usage is TRBV10-2 and J usage is TRBJ1-2; a weak D match, TRBD1 (6 bases). Germline V CDR1 and CDR2: WSHSY, SAAADI. CDR3 length: 14 residues. The germline V and J ends were trimmed by 1 base and 5 bases, with 11 bases remaining between them. The CDR3 region is CASSEWTELYGYTF. The CDR3 DNA sequence: TGCGCCAGCAGTGAGTGGACAGAACTTTATGGCTACACCTTC.

This clonotype occurred a few times. The V and J genes are TRBV28 and TRBJ1-1, with D tentatively TRBD1 (5 bases). With 6 bases removed from V and 0 bases from J, the gap between germline ends came to 11 bases. Germline V gives CDR1 MDHEN, CDR2 SYDVKM. This CDR3 contains 14 residues. CDR3 residues: CASRGVWLNTEAFF. The CDR3 DNA is TGTGCCAGCAGAGGGGTGTGGTTGAACACTGAAGCTTTCTTT.

To note about this clonotype: Just one base apart from a much larger clone, this may be a read error. The rearrangement links TRBV6-6 to TRBJ2-1; D call uncertain. The CDR3 loop spans 14 amino acids. Germline lookup yields CDR1 MNHNY and CDR2 SVGAGI (reference sequence). The CDR3 DNA follows: TGTGCCAGCAATTACGGCGAGTCCTACAATGAGCAGTTCTTC. It specifies CASNYGESYNEQFF.

This clonotype has a handful of counts. The V call is TRBV30, the J call TRBJ1-2, with unresolved D. Per the germline V gene, CDR1 is GTSNPN and CDR2 is SVGIG (reference sequence). This CDR3 region has 15 residues. Trimming pared 4 bases from V and 2 bases from J, leaving 17 bases between. CDR3 amino acids: CAWKGKGIGNYGYTF. The CDR3 DNA sequence: TGTGCCTGGAAGGGTAAAGGCATAGGAAACTATGGCTACACCTTC.

The table lists this clonotype with many counts. V and J are TRBV7-6 and TRBJ2-5; TRBD1 matches at 10 bases. The CDR3 length is 15 residues. With V trimmed by 5 bases and J by 4 bases, 7 bases remained unmatched. CDR1 and CDR2 (germline): SGHVS, FNYEAQ. This CDR3 is CASSPDRGRGETQYF. CDR3 in DNA: TGTGCCAGCAGCCCGGACAGGGGGAGAGGAGAGACCCAGTACTTC.

This chain links TRBV7-9 with TRBJ2-1; 10 bases line up with TRBD2. CDR3 length: 15 amino acids. Germline V gene sequence: CDR1 SEHNR, CDR2 FQNEAQ (reference sequence). The V segment lost 4 bases and the J segment 3 bases; nucleotides outside the gene matches: 3. The CDR3 spells CASSSLAGGYNEQFF. CDR3 sequence (DNA): TGTGCCAGCAGCTCGTTAGCGGGGGGCTACAATGAGCAGTTCTTC.

In its sample, this clonotype was seen many times. This chain joins TRBV7-9 and TRBJ2-3; unclear D gene. Germline lookup yields CDR1 SEHNR and CDR2 FQNEAQ (reference sequence). Trimming cost V 6 bases and J 4 bases, with 14 bases left between them. CDR3 length: 14 residues. The CDR3 protein is CASRHQARPDTQYF. CDR3 sequence (DNA): TGTGCCAGCAGACACCAAGCCCGACCAGATACGCAGTATTTT.

This clonotype has a count of ten or more. The V gene is TRBV18, the J gene TRBJ2-6; D gene unclear. Germline CDR1 is KGHSH and CDR2 is LQKENI. The V end lost 0 bases, the J end lost 2 bases, and 5 bases lay between the germline ends. The CDR3 totals 15 residues. The CDR3 spells CASSPPTAGANVLTF. The CDR3 DNA reads as TGTGCCAGCTCACCACCGACTGCTGGGGCCAACGTCCTGACTTTC.

This clonotype has only a few counts. The chain joins TRBV9 to TRBJ1-2, with D uncertain. Germline CDR1 and CDR2: SGDLS and YYNGEE. Trimming removed 4 bases at V and 5 bases at J, with 21 bases between. The CDR3 is 16 amino acids. The CDR3 coding sequence is TGTGCCAGCAGCCCCGGACGGGCCCCAGGACGGTATGGCTACACCTTC. Translated: CASSPGRAPGRYGYTF.

This clonotype was seen at least ten times. The genes are TRBV2 and TRBJ2-7; weak D call: TRBD1 (9 bases). The V end was cut by 5 bases, the J end by 5 bases, with 19 bases between. The V gene's germline CDR1 is SNHLY and CDR2 FYNNEI. The CDR3 spans 15 residues. The DNA of the CDR3 is TGTGCCAGCAGTCGGGAGGGACAGGGCATCGACGAGCAGTACGTC. As protein: CASSREGQGIDEQYV.

CDR3 protein: CSVARGEAFF. The CDR3 DNA is TGCAGCGTAGCAAGAGGTGAAGCTTTCTTT. The rearrangement joins TRBV29-1 to TRBJ1-1; D uncertain. Germline loops: CDR1 SQVTM, CDR2 ANQGSEA. The CDR3 runs to 10 residues. Trimming took 6 bases from V and 7 from J, leaving 9 bases between them.

This sequence joins TRBV7-2 and TRBJ2-3; D might be TRBD1 (6 bases). The CDR3 is made up of 14 amino acids. V was shortened by 5 bases and J by 4 bases, with 13 bases between the two germline ends. Per germline, CDR1 SGHTA and CDR2 FQGNSA. The CDR3 here is CASSTGTTPDTQYF. CDR3 sequence (DNA): TGTGCCAGCAGCACAGGGACCACCCCAGATACGCAGTATTTT.

The rearrangement uses TRBV20-1 and TRBJ2-7; TRBD1 is a possible D gene (6 bases). V shed 3 bases and J shed 4 bases, with 13 bases lying between them. In germline, CDR1 is DFQATT, CDR2 SNEGSKA (reference sequence). CDR3 length: 13 residues. The CDR3 DNA is TGCAGTGCTAGGGCGAACAGGGAATACGAGCAGTACTTC. Translating it yields CSARANREYEQYF.

This clonotype appeared many times. The rearrangement joins TRBV5-4 to TRBJ1-6; TRBD1 agrees at 9 bases. CDR3 length: 15 residues. V lost 4 bases, J lost 6 bases, and 5 bases stayed unmatched. CDR1 is SGHNT and CDR2 is YYREEE in the germline V gene (reference sequence). The CDR3: CASSIGQGSNSPLHF. CDR3 coding DNA: TGTGCCAGCAGCATAGGACAGGGGAGTAATTCACCCCTCCACTTT.

This clonotype was counted ten times or more. The genes are TRBV7-2 and TRBJ2-3; TRBD2 is a possible D gene (5 bases). Germline CDR1 reads SGHTA; CDR2 reads FQGNSA. Trimming stripped 4 bases from V and 7 bases from J, with 9 bases between. CDR3 length: 12 residues. The CDR3 DNA follows: TGTGCCAGCAGCTCGGACTTTCATACGCAGTATTTT. This sequence encodes CASSSDFHTQYF.

This chain connects TRBV5-8 to TRBJ1-6; D gene uncertain. Trimming took off 4 bases at V and 11 bases at J, with 16 bases between the two ends. The CDR3 is made up of 14 amino acids. CDR1 and CDR2 from the germline V gene are SGHTS and YDEGEE. CDR3 nucleotide sequence: TGTGCCAGCAGCCGGGAGTCCAAAGAAGCACCCCTCCACTTT. This codes for CASSRESKEAPLHF.